This is a list of T cell receptor beta chains from one sample in a study of vaccination effects on CD4 cells after COVID-19. Data came from immunoSEQ multiplex PCR; TCRdb stores just in-frame clones and leaves some out. The sample includes 30,000 to 40,000 clones, 55% to 75% of them seen just once. Which antigens these TCRs recognize remains unknown. Sequenced material: CD4+ T cells from PBMCs cultured with HCoV-229E spike peptides, taken after COVID-19 vaccination. The receptor set was obtained from a human donor who received a COVID-19 vaccine. Each CDR3 is given with its conserved first and last residue. A D gene is named only where the DNA matches it firmly.

11	TRBJ1-3	TRBV20-1	NA	CSARSGNTIYF
14	TRBJ2-1	TRBV3-1/TRBV3-2	NA	CASSQGGSGNEQFF
13	TRBJ1-6	TRBV4-1	NA	CASSQGRGSPLHF
15	TRBJ1-2	TRBV5-1	TRBD1	CASTPNSGGEGGYTF
11	TRBJ1-4	TRBV30	NA	CAWSAGVGVFF
13	TRBJ2-1	TRBV7-9	NA	CASTDDPTGLSFF
15	TRBJ2-7	TRBV11-2	NA	CASSRSGGSSYEQYF
14	TRBJ1-1	TRBV6-5	NA	CASSYGGAGAEAFF
13	TRBJ1-1	TRBV3-1/TRBV3-2	TRBD1	CASSQVLQGEAFF
14	TRBJ2-5	TRBV5-6	NA	CASSLPRTSGTQYF
14	TRBJ2-5	TRBV1	NA	CTSSRPLAQETQYF
13	TRBJ2-1	TRBV27	NA	CASSFGRYNEQFF
17	TRBJ1-3	TRBV10-3	TRBD1	CAIRSTGGDISGNTIYF
15	TRBJ1-1	TRBV4-1	NA	CASSQVGAVARGAFF
15	TRBJ1-5	TRBV7-8	NA	CASSLAGDSNQPQHF
14	TRBJ1-4	TRBV6-5	NA	CASRMDGTNEKLFF
18	TRBJ2-1	TRBV4-1	NA	CASSQGRFARGSYNEQFF
15	TRBJ2-7	TRBV15	NA	CATSRETHGTYEQYF
14	TRBJ2-4	TRBV6-5	NA	CASSSPAGRNIQYF
15	TRBJ2-3	TRBV6-1	NA	CASSERATSTDTQYF
15	TRBJ1-5	TRBV4-1	TRBD1	CASSLRQGADQPQHF
15	TRBJ2-2	TRBV11-3	NA	CASSLRDRDTGELFF
13	TRBJ2-7	TRBV11-2	NA	CASSLVTRTEQYF
12	TRBJ1-1	TRBV19	NA	CASSIWGDEAFF
13	TRBJ2-7	TRBV12-3/TRBV12-4	TRBD1	CASSRDRGSEQYF
14	TRBJ1-2	TRBV27	NA	CASSLSRDIYGYTF
15	TRBJ2-7	TRBV6-5	NA	CASRSRRGGLRKQYF
15	TRBJ1-5	TRBV11-2	NA	CASSENLGGNQPQHF
15	TRBJ2-7	TRBV19	TRBD2	CASSTGTSAFYEQYF
14	TRBJ1-2	TRBV19	TRBD1	CASSSGTAFYGYTF
17	TRBJ1-1	TRBV7-9	NA	CASSHRGGLRGNTEAFF
12	TRBJ1-1	TRBV6-5	NA	CASTASDTEAFF
18	TRBJ2-3	TRBV9	TRBD2	CASSLRLAGGLSTDTQYF
19	TRBJ2-1	TRBV7-8	TRBD2	CASSANTPLAGGPYNEQFF
18	TRBJ2-7	TRBV5-1	NA	CASSLGPPTGSSSYEQYF
15	TRBJ2-5	TRBV5-1	TRBD2	CASSLWAGGQETQYF
13	TRBJ1-4	TRBV28	NA	CASSRPPNEKLFF
16	TRBJ2-7	TRBV5-6	NA	CASSRLTGYFSYEQYF
12	TRBJ1-5	TRBV6-2/TRBV6-3	NA	CASSTYNQPQHF
14	TRBJ1-1	TRBV2	NA	CATKQQGDWTEAFF
14	TRBJ2-3	TRBV4-2	NA	CASSQEAQADTQYF
15	TRBJ1-3	TRBV11-3	NA	CASSSDSNSGNTIYF
14	TRBJ2-5	TRBV24-1	TRBD1	CATSENRGLETQYF
12	TRBJ1-5	TRBV10-3	NA	CAISQDNQPQHF
14	TRBJ2-3	TRBV4-2	NA	CASSPRDRADTQYF
15	TRBJ1-6	TRBV5-1	NA	CASSFQGYSNSPLHF
14	TRBJ1-1	TRBV18	NA	CASSPSGMNTEAFF
14	TRBJ1-1	TRBV5-1	NA	CASSVQAGNTEAFF
15	TRBJ1-5	TRBV5-5	NA	CASSLMSENNQPQHF
18	TRBJ2-1	TRBV10-3	TRBD2	CAISEKRKAGGLNNEQFF
16	TRBJ2-7	TRBV4-1	NA	CASSQDSSGHSYEQYF
16	TRBJ2-2	TRBV18	TRBD1	CASSRRQGRGTGELFF
15	TRBJ2-1	TRBV5-4	NA	CASSRGPNGYNEQFF